This T cell receptor (beta chain) is from a study of OX40 agonist ivuxolimab in advanced cancers. Study-wide context: Each dose-escalation patient presented with hepatocellular carcinoma, melanoma, renal cell or head and neck cancer.

This CDR3 region has 14 residues. The germline V gene encodes CDR1 MNHNS and CDR2 SASEGT. V was trimmed by 6 bases and J by 0 bases, leaving 9 bases between them. Of note for this clone: The antigen is unknown.

The method was immunoSEQ multiplex PCR; TCRdb's version includes in-frame clones alone and lacks a portion of them. The profile shows 65,000 to 70,000 clones, 77% of them singletons. Study results and caveats: Dose levels from 0.1 to 3.0 mg/kg saw CD4+ and CD8+ blood T cells expand clonally by week 6.

The specimen comprised CD4+ or CD8+ T cells sorted from blood, sampled in a trial of the OX40 agonist ivuxolimab. The V gene is TRBV6-1, the J gene TRBJ2-4; D ambiguous. The receptor comes from an adult with an advanced solid tumor such as melanoma, head and neck, liver or kidney cancer. DNA of the CDR3: TGTGCCAGCAGGGCAGGCGTAGCCAAAAACATTCAGTACTTC. Its protein product is CASRAGVAKNIQYF.